This is a list of T cell receptor beta chains from one sample in a study of beta chain features in type 1 diabetes. Sequenced by immunoSEQ multiplex PCR; TCRdb stores in-frame clones only, minus some. The sample includes some 330,000 clones, around 12% of them seen just once. The sequenced sample consisted of naive CD4+ T cells from blood. The source is a woman aged 18-30 years with type 1 diabetes. Both conserved end residues are part of each CDR3. Fields, in order: V gene, clone size, D gene, CDR3 length, J gene, CDR3 protein, CDR3 DNA. The D gene is left open where the match is weak. Size values are once, few and many counts, or a class for expanded clones, and some rows have none.

TRBV7-9	-	-	17	TRBJ2-3	CASSLLHSTSSTDTQYF	TGTGCCAGCAGCTTACTGCACAGCACATCTAGCACAGATACGCAGTATTTT
TRBV9	few	TRBD2	16	TRBJ2-5	CASSTRTSGYQETQYF	TGTGCCAGCAGCACCCGGACTAGCGGGTACCAAGAGACCCAGTACTTC
TRBV4-3	few	TRBD2	19	TRBJ2-1	CASSQDAGWAGGPYNEQFF	TGCGCCAGCAGCCAAGACGCCGGGTGGGCGGGAGGACCCTACAATGAGCAGTTCTTC
TRBV2	-	-	13	TRBJ1-1	CASSEASKIEAFF	TGTGCCAGCAGTGAGGCCAGTAAAATAGAAGCTTTCTTT
TRBV10-3	-	-	16	TRBJ2-1	CAISESAGIGYNEQFF	TGTGCCATCAGTGAGTCGGCGGGAATTGGTTACAATGAGCAGTTCTTC
TRBV5-6	few	TRBD1	15	TRBJ1-1	CASSWGTGPNTEAFF	TGTGCCAGCAGCTGGGGGACAGGACCGAACACTGAAGCTTTCTTT
TRBV18	-	-	16	TRBJ2-3	CASSPQRVGDTDTQYF	TGTGCCAGCTCACCACAGCGGGTGGGGGACACAGATACGCAGTATTTT
TRBV29-1	-	TRBD2	13	TRBJ2-7	CSVSSGAIYEQYF	TGCAGCGTGTCTAGCGGGGCGATCTACGAGCAGTACTTC
TRBV9	-	TRBD1	14	TRBJ2-7	CASSVGQGDHEQYF	TGTGCCAGCAGCGTGGGACAGGGAGACCACGAGCAGTACTTC
TRBV9	few	-	15	TRBJ2-1	CASSVGVAGYNEQFF	TGTGCCAGCAGCGTAGGGGTAGCTGGGTACAATGAGCAGTTCTTC
TRBV5-1	-	TRBD1	14	TRBJ1-4	CASSLGQGVEKLFF	TGCGCCAGCAGCTTGGGACAGGGGGTTGAAAAACTGTTTTTT
TRBV19	-	TRBD2	17	TRBJ2-7	CASSMALAGTLAYEQYF	TGTGCCAGTAGTATGGCCTTAGCGGGGACACTAGCCTACGAGCAGTACTTC
TRBV7-2	few	-	12	TRBJ2-7	CASSLPLFEQYF	TGTGCCAGCAGCTTACCCCTATTCGAGCAGTACTTC
TRBV19	-	-	16	TRBJ2-5	CASSNLPAGGSETQYF	TGTGCCAGTAGTAATCTCCCGGCAGGGGGGTCAGAGACCCAGTACTTC
TRBV27	-	TRBD1	16	TRBJ2-2	CASSFWDRVNTGELFF	TGTGCCAGCAGTTTTTGGGACAGGGTGAACACCGGGGAGCTGTTTTTT
TRBV6-5	-	-	15	TRBJ1-2	CASSYSGSLNYGYTF	TGTGCCAGCAGTTACTCGGGCAGCTTGAACTATGGCTACACCTTC
TRBV7-9	-	-	13	TRBJ2-7	CASSKRERHEQYF	TGTGCCAGCAGCAAAAGGGAGAGGCACGAGCAGTACTTC
TRBV4-1	-	TRBD2	17	TRBJ2-3	CASSQAGGGGQQDTQYF	TGCGCCAGCAGCCAGGCGGGAGGGGGAGGGCAACAAGATACGCAGTATTTT
TRBV5-1	few	-	16	TRBJ2-7	CASRAEWTVLSYEQYF	TGCGCCAGCAGAGCCGAATGGACAGTGCTATCCTACGAGCAGTACTTC
TRBV5-1	-	TRBD1	16	TRBJ2-1	CASSLQTGGRYNEQFF	TGCGCCAGCAGCTTGCAGACAGGGGGCCGGTACAATGAGCAGTTCTTC
TRBV11-2	few	TRBD2	18	TRBJ2-2	CASSFTGLAGVIAGELFF	TGTGCCAGCAGCTTTACGGGACTAGCGGGGGTTATTGCCGGGGAGCTGTTTTTT
TRBV7-2	few	TRBD2	14	TRBJ2-7	CASSLGGLADEQYF	TGTGCCAGCAGCTTAGGCGGACTAGCGGACGAGCAGTACTTC
TRBV7-9	-	-	15	TRBJ1-6	CASSRGVGRNSPLHF	TGTGCCAGCAGCCGGGGGGTTGGCAGAAATTCACCCCTCCACTTT